This T cell receptor beta chain comes out of a study of tumor and adjacent non-tumor tissue in lung cancer. Study as a whole: The cohort had around twelve adenocarcinoma, 2 squamous cell and 1 small cell patients. Aged about 30 to 76 years, patients included 10 men and a few women with stage I to III disease. Whole-study findings and limits: Top 100 clones took a larger repertoire share in normal lung. Patients with more diverse tumor TCRs had worse survival.

Germline V gene data show CDR1 as KGHDR and CDR2 as SFDVKD. Trimming pared 9 bases from V and 6 bases from J, leaving 14 bases between. The CDR3 totals 13 residues. The template was RNA from unsorted bulk tissue. A modified ARM-PCR protocol with three rounds of nested PCR amplified TCRbeta. TCRdb itself ran the multiplex PCR reads through MiXCR, one entry per CDR3 protein. Here the sample spans about 75,000 distinct CDR3 sequences, roughly 80% being singletons. To note about this clonotype: Its antigen is unidentified. The final CDR3 position lacks the conserved phenylalanine or tryptophan, pointing to a likely read error.

The receptor's source is a woman between 50 and 59 years old with non-small cell lung cancer. Source material: lung tumor tissue. The chain couples TRBV24-1 to TRBJ2-1, with D possibly being TRBD2 (6 bases). The CDR3 DNA reads TGTGCCACCCAGCGGACTAACCTCAATGAGCAGTTCGTC. Translating gives CATQRTNLNEQFV.